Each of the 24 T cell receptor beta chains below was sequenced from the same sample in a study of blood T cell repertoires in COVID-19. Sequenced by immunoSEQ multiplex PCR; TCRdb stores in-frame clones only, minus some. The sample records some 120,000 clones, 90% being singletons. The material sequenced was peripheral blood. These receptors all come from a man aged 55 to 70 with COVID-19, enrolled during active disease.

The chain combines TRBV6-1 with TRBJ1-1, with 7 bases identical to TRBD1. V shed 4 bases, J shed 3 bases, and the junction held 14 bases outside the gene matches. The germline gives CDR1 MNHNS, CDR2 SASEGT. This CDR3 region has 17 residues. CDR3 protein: CASSGRTTTGVDTEAFF. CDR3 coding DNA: TGTGCCAGCAGTGGCCGGACCACTACAGGGGTCGACACTGAAGCTTTCTTT.

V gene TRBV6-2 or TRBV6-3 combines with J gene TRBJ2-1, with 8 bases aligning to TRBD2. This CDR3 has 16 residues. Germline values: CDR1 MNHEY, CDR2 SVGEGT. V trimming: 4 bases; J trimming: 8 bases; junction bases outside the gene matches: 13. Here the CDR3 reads CASSSARTGGGDEQFF. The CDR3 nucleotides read TGTGCCAGCAGTTCGGCGAGGACGGGAGGGGGGGATGAGCAGTTCTTC.

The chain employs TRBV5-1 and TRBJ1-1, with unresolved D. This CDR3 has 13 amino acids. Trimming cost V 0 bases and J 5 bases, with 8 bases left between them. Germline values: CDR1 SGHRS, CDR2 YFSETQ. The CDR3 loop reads CASSLGGLTEAFF. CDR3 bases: TGCGCCAGCAGCTTGGGAGGGCTGACTGAAGCTTTCTTT.

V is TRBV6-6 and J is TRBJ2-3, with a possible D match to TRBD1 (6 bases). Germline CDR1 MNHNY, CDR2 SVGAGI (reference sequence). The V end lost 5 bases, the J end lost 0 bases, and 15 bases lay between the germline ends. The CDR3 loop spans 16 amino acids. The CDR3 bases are TGTGCCAGCAGTGCATTACAGGGTCTGAGCACAGATACGCAGTATTTT. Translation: CASSALQGLSTDTQYF.

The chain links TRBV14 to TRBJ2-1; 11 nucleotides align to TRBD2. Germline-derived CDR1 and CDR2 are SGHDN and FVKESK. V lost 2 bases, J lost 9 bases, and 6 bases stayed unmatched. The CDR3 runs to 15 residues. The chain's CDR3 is CASSQLLAGDGEQFF. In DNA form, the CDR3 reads TGTGCCAGCAGCCAACTACTAGCGGGAGATGGTGAGCAGTTCTTC.

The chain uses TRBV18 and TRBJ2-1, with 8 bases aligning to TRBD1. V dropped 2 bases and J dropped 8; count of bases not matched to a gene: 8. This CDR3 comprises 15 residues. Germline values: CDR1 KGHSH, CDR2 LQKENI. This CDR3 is CASSPRTGSKDEQFF. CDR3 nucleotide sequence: TGTGCCAGCTCACCAAGGACAGGGAGTAAAGATGAGCAGTTCTTC.

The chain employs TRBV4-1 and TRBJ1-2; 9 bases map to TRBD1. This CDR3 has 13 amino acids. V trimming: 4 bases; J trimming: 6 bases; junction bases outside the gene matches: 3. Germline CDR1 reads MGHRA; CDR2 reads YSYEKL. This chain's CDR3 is CASSRDRANGYTF. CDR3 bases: TGCGCCAGCAGCCGGGACAGGGCAAATGGCTACACCTTC.

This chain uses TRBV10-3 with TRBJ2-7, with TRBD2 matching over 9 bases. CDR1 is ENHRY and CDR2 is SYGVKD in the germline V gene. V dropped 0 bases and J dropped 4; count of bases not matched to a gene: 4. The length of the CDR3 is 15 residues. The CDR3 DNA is TGTGCCATCAGTGAGTCCTTGCGGGAGGGGTACGAGCAGTACTTC. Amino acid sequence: CAISESLREGYEQYF.

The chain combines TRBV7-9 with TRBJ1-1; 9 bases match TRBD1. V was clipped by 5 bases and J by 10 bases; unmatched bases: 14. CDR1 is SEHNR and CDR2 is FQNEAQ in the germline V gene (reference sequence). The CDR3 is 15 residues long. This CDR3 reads CASSRNPGQGLGAFF. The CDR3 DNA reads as TGTGCCAGCAGCCGGAACCCGGGACAGGGTTTGGGAGCTTTCTTT.

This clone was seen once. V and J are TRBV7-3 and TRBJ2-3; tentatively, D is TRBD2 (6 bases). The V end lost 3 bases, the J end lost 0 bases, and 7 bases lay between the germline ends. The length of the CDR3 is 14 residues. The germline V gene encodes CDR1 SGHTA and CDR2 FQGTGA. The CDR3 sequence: CASSFGLSTDTQYF. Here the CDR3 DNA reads TGTGCCAGCAGCTTCGGACTAAGCACAGATACGCAGTATTTT.

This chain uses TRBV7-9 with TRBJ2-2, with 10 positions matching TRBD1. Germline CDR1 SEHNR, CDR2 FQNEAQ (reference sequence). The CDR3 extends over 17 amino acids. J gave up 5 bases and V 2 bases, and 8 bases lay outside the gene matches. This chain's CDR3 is CASSLLTGQGGTGELFF. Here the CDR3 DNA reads TGTGCCAGCAGCTTACTCACCGGACAGGGGGGGACCGGGGAGCTGTTTTTT.

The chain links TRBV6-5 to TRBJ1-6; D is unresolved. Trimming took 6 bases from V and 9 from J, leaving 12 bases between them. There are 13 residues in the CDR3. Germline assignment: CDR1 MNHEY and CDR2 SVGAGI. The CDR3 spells CASSELLGSPLHF. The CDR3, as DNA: TGTGCCAGCAGCGAGCTACTTGGTTCACCCCTCCACTTT.

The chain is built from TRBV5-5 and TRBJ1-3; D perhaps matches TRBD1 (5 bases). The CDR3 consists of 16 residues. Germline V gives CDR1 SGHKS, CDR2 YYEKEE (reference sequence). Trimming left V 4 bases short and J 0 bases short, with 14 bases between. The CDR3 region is CASSVFWGISGNTIYF. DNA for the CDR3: TGTGCCAGCAGCGTATTTTGGGGCATCTCTGGAAACACCATATATTTT. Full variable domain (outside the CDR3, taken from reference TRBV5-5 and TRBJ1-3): DAGVTQSPTHLIKTRGQQVTLRCSPISGHKSVSWYQQVLGQGPQFIFQYYEKEERGRGNFPDRFSARQFPNYSSELNVNALLLGDSALYLCASSVFWGISGNTIYFGEGSWLTVV.

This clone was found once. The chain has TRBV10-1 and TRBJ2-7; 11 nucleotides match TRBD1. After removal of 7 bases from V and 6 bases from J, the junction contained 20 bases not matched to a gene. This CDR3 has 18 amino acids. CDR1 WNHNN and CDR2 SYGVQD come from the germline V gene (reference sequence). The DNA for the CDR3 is TGCGCCAGCAAAGAGCCCCGGACAGGGGGCGTGAGTCTCTCCGAGCAGTACTTC. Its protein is CASKEPRTGGVSLSEQYF.

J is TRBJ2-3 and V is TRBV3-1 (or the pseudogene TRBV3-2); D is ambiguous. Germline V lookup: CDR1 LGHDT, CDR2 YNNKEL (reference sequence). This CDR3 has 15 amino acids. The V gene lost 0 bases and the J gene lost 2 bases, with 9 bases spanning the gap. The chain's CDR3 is CASSQDLVLTDTQYF. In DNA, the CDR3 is TGTGCCAGCAGCCAAGATCTGGTACTCACAGATACGCAGTATTTT.

CDR3 sequence: CASSPGRVGHQPQHF. CDR3 DNA: TGTGCCAGCAGTCCCGGAAGGGTGGGGCATCAGCCCCAGCATTTT. The genes are TRBV6-2 or TRBV6-3 and TRBJ1-5; weak D call: TRBD1 (5 bases). The germline V gene has CDR1 MNHEY and CDR2 SVGEGT. Between the trimmed V and J ends, which lost 5 bases and 5 bases, there was a span of 16 bases. This CDR3 has 15 residues.

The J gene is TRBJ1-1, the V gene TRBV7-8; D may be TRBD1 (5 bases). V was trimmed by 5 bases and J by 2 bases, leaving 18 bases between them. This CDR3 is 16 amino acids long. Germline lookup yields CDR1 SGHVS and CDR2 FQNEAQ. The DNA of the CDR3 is TGTGCCAGCAGCGCAATCTCTACAGGTGCAAACACTGAAGCTTTCTTT. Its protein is CASSAISTGANTEAFF.

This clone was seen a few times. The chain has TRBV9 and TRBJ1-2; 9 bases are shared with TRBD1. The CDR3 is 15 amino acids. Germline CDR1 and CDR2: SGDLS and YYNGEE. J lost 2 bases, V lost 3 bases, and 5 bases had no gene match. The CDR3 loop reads CASSARDRVNYGYTF. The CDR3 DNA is TGTGCCAGCAGCGCCCGGGACAGGGTAAACTATGGCTACACCTTC.

The CDR3 coding sequence is TGCGCCAGCAGTTCTGGACAGCCGAACACTGAAGCTTTCTTT. It is translated as CASSSGQPNTEAFF. V is TRBV5-1 and J is TRBJ1-1; tentative D call: TRBD1 (6 bases). Deletions cut 5 bases from V and 1 base from J, with 12 bases between. This CDR3 has 14 amino acids. Germline V gives CDR1 SGHRS, CDR2 YFSETQ.

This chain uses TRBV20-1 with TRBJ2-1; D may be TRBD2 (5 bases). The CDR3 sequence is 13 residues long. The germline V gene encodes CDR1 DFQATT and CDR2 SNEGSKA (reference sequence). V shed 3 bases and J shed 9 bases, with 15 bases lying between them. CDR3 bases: TGCAGTGCTAGTACACCAGGACGGGGTGAGCAGTTCTTC. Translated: CSASTPGRGEQFF.

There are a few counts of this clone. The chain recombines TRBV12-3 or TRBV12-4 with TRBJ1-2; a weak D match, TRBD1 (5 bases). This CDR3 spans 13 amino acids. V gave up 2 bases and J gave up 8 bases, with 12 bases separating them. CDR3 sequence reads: CASSLRGARGYTF. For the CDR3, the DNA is TGTGCCAGCAGTTTAAGGGGCGCGAGGGGCTACACCTTC.

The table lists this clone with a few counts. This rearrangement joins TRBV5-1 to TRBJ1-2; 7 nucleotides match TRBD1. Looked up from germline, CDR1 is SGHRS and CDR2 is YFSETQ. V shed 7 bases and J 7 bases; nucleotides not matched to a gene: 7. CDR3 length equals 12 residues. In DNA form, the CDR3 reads TGCGCCAGCGCTCGGACAGGTTCTGGCTACACCTTC. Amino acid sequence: CASARTGSGYTF.

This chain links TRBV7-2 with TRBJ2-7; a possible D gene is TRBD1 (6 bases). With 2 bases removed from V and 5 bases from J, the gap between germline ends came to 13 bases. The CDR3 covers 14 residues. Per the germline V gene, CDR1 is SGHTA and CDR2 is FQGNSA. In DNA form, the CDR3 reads TGTGCCAGCAGCTTATACTGGGGGCTCAACGAGCAGTACTTC. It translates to CASSLYWGLNEQYF.

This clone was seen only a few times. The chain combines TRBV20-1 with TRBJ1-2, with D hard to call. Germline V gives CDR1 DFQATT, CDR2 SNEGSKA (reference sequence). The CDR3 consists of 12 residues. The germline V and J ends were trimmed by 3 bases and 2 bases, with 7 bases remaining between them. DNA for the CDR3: TGCAGTGCTAGTCACGGGAACTATGGCTACACCTTC. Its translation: CSASHGNYGYTF.